A single sample is the source of the 32 T cell receptor beta chains below, sequenced in a study of Graves' ophthalmopathy and Graves' hyperthyroidism. TCR beta CDR3 regions were amplified from RNA transcripts. RT-PCR in the first round used HTBI primers; a second-round multiplex PCR followed. TCRdb redid the calling of the multiplex PCR reads with MiXCR, one entry per CDR3 protein. The data show 200,000 to 300,000 distinct CDR3 sequences, around 45% seen once. What was sequenced was peripheral blood. These receptors were collected from an adult man with Graves' ophthalmopathy.

This clonotype was observed many times. The chain carries TRBV24-1 and TRBJ1-5; possibly TRBD1 for D (5 bases). Germline CDR1 is KGHDR and CDR2 is SFDVKD. The V gene lost 9 bases and the J gene lost 5 bases, with 19 bases spanning the gap. This CDR3 is built from 15 residues. This chain's CDR3 is CATGSGLSADQPQHF. For the CDR3, the DNA is TGTGCCACCGGGTCGGGACTTTCTGCGGATCAGCCCCAGCATTTT.

J is TRBJ2-2 and V is TRBV9; TRBD2 matches at 7 bases. Germline V lookup: CDR1 SGDLS, CDR2 YYNGEE. The CDR3 consists of 15 residues. The junction had 8 bases not matched to a gene; V was cut back by 4 bases and J by 5 bases. CDR3 in DNA: TGTGCCAGCAGCTTAGTCGGGCGGGGGACCGGGGAGCTGTTTTTT. Translating it yields CASSLVGRGTGELFF.

The chain carries TRBV29-1 and TRBJ2-1; 12 bases match TRBD2. This CDR3 spans 13 amino acids. V lost 6 bases to trimming and J lost 8 bases; unmatched junction nucleotides: 5. Germline V gene data show CDR1 as SQVTM and CDR2 as ANQGSEA. Here the CDR3 reads CSVLLAGGHEQFF. CDR3 DNA sequence: TGCAGCGTGTTACTAGCGGGAGGACATGAGCAGTTCTTC.

This chain connects TRBV6-5 to TRBJ2-7; 11 bases are a match to TRBD2. J was trimmed by 4 bases and V by 2 bases; bases with no gene match: 4. CDR1 and CDR2 from the germline V gene are MNHEY and SVGAGI. CDR3 length: 15 residues. Here the CDR3 DNA reads TGTGCCAGCAGTTACACTAGCGGGAGAGGATACGAGCAGTACTTC. This gives the protein CASSYTSGRGYEQYF.

The chain uses TRBV6-6 and TRBJ1-2; D is possibly TRBD1 (5 bases). The CDR3 has 14 amino acids. The germline V gene encodes CDR1 MNHNY and CDR2 SVGAGI (reference sequence). V was trimmed by 2 bases and J by 3 bases, leaving 10 bases between them. The CDR3 nucleotides read TGTGCCAGCAGTTACCGCGGAGGGGACTATGGCTACACCTTC. Amino acids: CASSYRGGDYGYTF.

This clonotype was seen ten or more times. The chain employs TRBV20-1 and TRBJ2-2; no clear D. V lost 1 base to trimming and J lost 6 bases, with 3 bases between them. CDR1 is DFQATT, CDR2 SNEGSKA, per germline (reference sequence). The length of the CDR3 is 11 residues. The CDR3 loop reads CSARGPGELFF. The CDR3 DNA reads TGCAGTGCTAGAGGCCCCGGGGAGCTGTTTTTT.

A few counts support this clonotype. The chain has TRBV7-2 and TRBJ1-2; perhaps TRBD1 as D (6 bases). V lost 1 base to trimming and J lost 5 bases, with 14 bases between them. This CDR3 is built from 15 residues. Germline V gene sequence: CDR1 SGHTA, CDR2 FQGNSA. The CDR3 region has the DNA TGTGCCAGCAGCTTAGTATCGGGGGCAACGTATGGCTACACCTTC. It is translated as CASSLVSGATYGYTF.

The chain carries TRBV18 and TRBJ2-5; D possibly corresponds to TRBD1 (6 bases). Germline CDR1 is KGHSH and CDR2 is LQKENI. Trimming took 4 bases from V and 3 from J, leaving 9 bases between them. This CDR3 is built from 13 residues. The DNA of the CDR3 is TGTGCCAGCTCACGTTACAGGGAAGAGACCCAGTACTTC. It is translated as CASSRYREETQYF. Together with reference TRBV18 and TRBJ2-5, the CDR3 gives the full variable domain: NAGVMQNPRHLVRRRGQEARLRCSPMKGHSHVYWYRQLPEEGLKFMVYLQKENIIDESGMPKERFSAEFPKEGPSILRIQQVVRGDSAAYFCASSRYREETQYFGPGTRLLVL.

The chain uses TRBV12-3 or TRBV12-4 and TRBJ2-7; no clear D gene. CDR3 length: 12 residues. V dropped 5 bases and J dropped 2 bases, with 7 bases sitting between them. CDR3 sequence reads: CASSARAYEQYF. Written as DNA, the CDR3 is TGTGCCAGCAGTGCCCGCGCCTACGAGCAGTACTTC.

The chain recombines TRBV11-2 with TRBJ1-2, with TRBD1 as a possible D gene (6 bases). The CDR3 spans 13 residues. The ends were cut back, 5 bases at V and 8 bases at J, with 15 bases in the middle. From germline, CDR1 is SGHAT and CDR2 FQNNGV. The CDR3 bases are TGTGCCAGCAGCCCCCTGGGGGGCTGGGGCTACACCTTC. It specifies CASSPLGGWGYTF.

The chain couples TRBV9 to TRBJ1-2; weak D call: TRBD1 (5 bases). CDR1 is SGDLS and CDR2 is YYNGEE in the germline V gene. V lost 4 bases and J 6 bases, leaving 19 bases between the germline ends. There are 15 residues in the CDR3. CDR3 in DNA: TGTGCCAGCAGCAAAAGTGGGCAGGGAGGACATGGCTACACCTTC. Amino acid sequence: CASSKSGQGGHGYTF. The full variable domain, rest sourced from reference TRBV9 and TRBJ1-2, is DSGVTQTPKHLITATGQRVTLRCSPRSGDLSVYWYQQSLDQGLQFLIQYYNGEERAKGNILERFSAQQFPDLHSELNLSSLELGDSALYFCASSKSGQGGHGYTFGSGTRLTVV.

This clonotype was counted a single time. V is TRBV7-9 and J is TRBJ2-6; 7 nucleotides align to TRBD1. The V and J ends lost 4 bases and 0 bases, in that order; junction bases with no gene match: 3. CDR1 and CDR2 (germline): SEHNR, FQNEAQ (reference sequence). This CDR3 has 16 residues. The CDR3 nucleotides are TGTGCCAGCAGCTCTGACAGGGACTCTGGGGCCAACGTCCTGACTTTC. The encoded protein is CASSSDRDSGANVLTF.

This clonotype was seen only a few times. The chain employs TRBV12-3 or TRBV12-4 and TRBJ1-2; perhaps TRBD1 as D (5 bases). The CDR3 is 13 residues long. Trimming removed 6 bases at V and 6 bases at J, with 14 bases between. The chain's CDR3 is CASSLSGPHGYTF. The DNA of the CDR3 is TGTGCCAGCAGCCTCTCGGGACCCCATGGCTACACCTTC.

The V call is TRBV10-3, the J call TRBJ1-3; D is unclear. Germline lookup yields CDR1 ENHRY and CDR2 SYGVKD. CDR3 length equals 15 residues. Trimming took off 0 bases at V and 2 bases at J, with 8 bases between the two ends. The CDR3 is CAISESIPAGNTIYF. CDR3 nucleotides: TGTGCCATCAGTGAGTCGATTCCGGCTGGAAACACCATATATTTT.

The sample holds a few counts of this clonotype. The chain employs TRBV5-1 and TRBJ1-1, with D unclear. Germline V gene lookup returns CDR1 SGHRS and CDR2 YFSETQ. Trimming removed 1 base from V and 0 bases from J, with 7 bases in between. The CDR3 length is 14 residues. The CDR3, as DNA: TGCGCCAGCAGCTTGCGCAGCCTGAACACTGAAGCTTTCTTT. Translating it yields CASSLRSLNTEAFF.

This clonotype was recorded only once. The rearrangement joins TRBV12-3 or TRBV12-4 to TRBJ1-5; 8 bases map to TRBD1. Losses at the gene ends were 5 bases for V and 0 bases for J; bases not matched to a gene: 3. The CDR3 consists of 15 residues. CDR3 in amino acids: CASSAQGVSNQPQHF. The CDR3 DNA follows: TGTGCCAGCAGTGCACAGGGGGTTAGCAATCAGCCCCAGCATTTT.

The sample holds a few counts of this clonotype. The chain recombines TRBV7-9 with TRBJ2-7, with a weak D call TRBD2 (5 bases). The germline V gene has CDR1 SEHNR and CDR2 FQNEAQ (reference sequence). V was clipped by 5 bases and J by 2 bases, with 13 bases between them. The CDR3 runs to 14 residues. The CDR3, as DNA: TGTGCCAGCAGCGGAGCCGGGATCGCCTACGAGCAGTACTTC. Residues: CASSGAGIAYEQYF.

Details on this clonotype: It may be a read error: a sequence one base away is much more abundant. The rearrangement links TRBV10-3 to TRBJ2-7; D gene ambiguous. This CDR3 contains 12 residues. Germline CDR1 is ENHRY and CDR2 is SYGVKD. CDR3 sequence: CASSESVGEQYF. The CDR3 bases are TGTGCCAGCAGTGAGTCGGTGGGAGAGCAGTACTTC.

The rearrangement uses TRBV29-1 and TRBJ2-5; TRBD1 matches 8 bases. The trim removed 7 bases at V and 5 bases at J, leaving 6 bases unmatched. The germline V gene has CDR1 SQVTM and CDR2 ANQGSEA. The CDR3 runs 12 residues. In DNA form, the CDR3 reads TGCAGCGCGGGACAGGTGGGGGAGACCCAGTACTTC. The encoded protein is CSAGQVGETQYF.

On this clonotype itself: As the CDR3 is not closed by the conserved phenylalanine or tryptophan, this likely results from a read error. The DNA is left out, because the CDR3 cannot be placed on it with certainty; the CDR3 is given as TCRdb lists it. CDR3 sequence: CASSPTGCIS. The chain uses TRBV2 and TRBJ1-4; the listed D gene, TRBD1, was not tested against the DNA. Inclusive of both ends, the CDR3 amounts to 10 amino acids. CDR1 SNHLY and CDR2 FYNNEI come from the germline V gene.

The rearrangement links TRBV15 to TRBJ2-7; TRBD2 is a possible D gene (7 bases). CDR1 is LNHNV and CDR2 is YYDKDF in the germline V gene (reference sequence). The CDR3 loop spans 13 amino acids. CDR3 sequence (DNA): TGTGCTAGGCGGTCGGGGGGCTTCTACGAGCAGTACTTC. Protein product: CARRSGGFYEQYF.

This sequence joins TRBV7-2 and TRBJ2-2; no definite D call. Germline V gene lookup returns CDR1 SGHTA and CDR2 FQGNSA. The CDR3 runs to 11 residues. The V gene lost 5 bases and the J gene lost 8 bases, with 6 bases spanning the gap. The CDR3: CASSHSGELFF. For the CDR3, the DNA is TGTGCCAGCAGCCACTCTGGGGAGCTGTTTTTT.

This clonotype was counted a single time. The chain links TRBV7-3 to TRBJ2-5; D unclear. The CDR3 spans 13 residues. CDR1 and CDR2 (germline): SGHTA, FQGTGA. Trimming took 4 bases from V and 5 from J, leaving 11 bases between them. This CDR3 is CASSSYLEETQYF. The CDR3 bases are TGTGCCAGCAGCTCCTATTTGGAGGAGACCCAGTACTTC.

There are many counts of this clonotype. The rearrangement links TRBV15 to TRBJ1-6; TRBD1 agrees at 9 bases. The germline CDR1 and CDR2 sequences are LNHNV and YYDKDF (reference sequence). V lost 1 base to trimming and J lost 6 bases; unmatched junction nucleotides: 4. The CDR3 has 16 amino acids. CDR3 coding DNA: TGTGCCACCAGCAGAGGGGACAGGGCTAGTAATTCACCCCTCCACTTT. Amino acid sequence: CATSRGDRASNSPLHF.

This clonotype appeared a few times. The chain uses TRBV20-1 and TRBJ1-6; D is possibly TRBD1 (5 bases). CDR1 and CDR2 (germline): DFQATT, SNEGSKA (reference sequence). The germline V and J ends were trimmed by 0 bases and 15 bases, with 18 bases remaining between them. The length of the CDR3 is 14 residues. DNA of the CDR3: TGCAGTGCTAGAGATCCAAGGGACCTTGCTGTCCTCCACTTT. It specifies CSARDPRDLAVLHF.

The chain combines TRBV11-2 with TRBJ2-7, with D perhaps TRBD2 (6 bases). V was shortened by 3 bases and J by 3 bases, with 18 bases between the two germline ends. Germline V gene lookup returns CDR1 SGHAT and CDR2 FQNNGV. The CDR3 sequence is 16 residues long. CDR3 in DNA: TGTGCCAGCAGCTTTCGAAGAGGGAGGCTGCGCTACGAGCAGTACTTC. It codes for CASSFRRGRLRYEQYF.

This clonotype came up many times. The chain carries TRBV25-1 and TRBJ1-1; no clear D gene. CDR3 length: 16 residues. Trimming pared 4 bases from V and 0 bases from J, leaving 15 bases between. Germline V gene sequence: CDR1 MGHDK, CDR2 SYGVNS. The CDR3 loop is CASSGWREGMNTEAFF. CDR3 DNA: TGTGCCAGCAGTGGGTGGAGGGAGGGCATGAACACTGAAGCTTTCTTT.

The chain joins TRBV7-2 to TRBJ2-6; D ambiguous. V lost 0 bases to trimming and J lost 0 bases, with 12 bases between them. The CDR3 extends over 18 amino acids. The germline V gene encodes CDR1 SGHTA and CDR2 FQGNSA. The CDR3 region is CASSLAGRRTSGANVLTF. CDR3 in DNA: TGTGCCAGCAGCTTAGCTGGACGGCGGACCTCTGGGGCCAACGTCCTGACTTTC.

The V gene is TRBV2, the J gene TRBJ2-2, with TRBD2 as a possible D gene (6 bases). In germline, CDR1 is SNHLY, CDR2 FYNNEI. The CDR3 has 19 residues. V lost 4 bases, J lost 0 bases, and 21 bases lay in between. CDR3 in amino acids: CASSGTFLEGETNTGELFF. The DNA for the CDR3 is TGTGCCAGCAGTGGAACTTTTCTGGAGGGCGAAACGAACACCGGGGAGCTGTTTTTT.

The J gene is TRBJ2-7, the V gene TRBV12-3 or TRBV12-4; possible D gene TRBD1, 5 bases. This CDR3 is 14 amino acids long. V was pared by 7 bases and J by 2 bases, with 15 bases between. The CDR3 region has the DNA TGTGCCAGCACCTTGGATGACAGAGCCTACGAGCAGTACTTC. Protein sequence: CASTLDDRAYEQYF.

The genes are TRBV12-3 or TRBV12-4 and TRBJ2-2; the D is unclear. V gave up 1 base and J gave up 2 bases, with 5 bases separating them. This CDR3 is built from 14 residues. In DNA form, the CDR3 reads TGTGCCAGCAGTTTAGGGCATAACACCGGGGAGCTGTTTTTT. It yields the protein CASSLGHNTGELFF.

This clonotype was recorded many times. J is TRBJ1-1 and V is TRBV7-9; D unclear. The CDR3 covers 14 residues. Germline V gene sequence: CDR1 SEHNR, CDR2 FQNEAQ (reference sequence). The V end was cut by 1 base, the J end by 4 bases, with 10 bases between. CDR3 in DNA: TGTGCCAGCAGCTTAGTAGACTCCAGCACTGAAGCTTTCTTT. Encoded protein: CASSLVDSSTEAFF.